This TCR beta chain is drawn from a study of shared clonotypes between healthy human individuals. A word on this clone: What it binds is not known.

Original methodology: Filtering differed, since immunoSEQ gave only junction sequences and no quality scores. Profiled with immunoSEQ multiplex PCR; TCRdb holds only in-frame clones, not every one. The V and J calls and the clone size are those of that table, but D and trimming were determined from the DNA. Of some 980,000 clones detected, around three quarters appear once; the ten largest clones hold roughly 1.5%. Notes on the study in general: Non-shared clonotypes had lower generation probabilities than clonotypes shared by all four sorted-subset donors.

Per germline, CDR1 ENHRY and CDR2 SYGVKD. The CDR3 runs to 14 residues. V lost 7 bases to trimming and J lost 6 bases, with 15 bases between them. This clonotype originated in a young man in good health. The sequencing input was memory CD4+ T cells sorted from blood. Stated subset: CD45RA-negative fraction. The chain employs TRBV10-3 and TRBJ2-2, with D possibly TRBD1 on 6 matching bases. The CDR3 DNA reads as TGTGCCATCACTTCCCAGGGGATCCCCGGGGAGCTGTTTTTT. This encodes CAITSQGIPGELFF.